This T cell receptor beta chain was identified in a study of CD8 T cells in ankylosing spondylitis (dated by TCRdb to 2016 to 2017). Notes on the research overall: To find TCR variants linked to disease, the study profiled T cell receptor beta repertoires in ankylosing spondylitis patients and healthy donors. In total, the full study cohort was made up of approximately 99 healthy donors and 20 to 25 ankylosing spondylitis patients. Peripheral blood was sampled, and synovial fluid was additionally collected from ankylosing spondylitis patients. Paper-wide results and their limitations: Blood from ankylosing spondylitis patients appeared to be characterized by a TCR beta motif made up of several highly homologous amino acid variants. Some motif variants had previously been reported in the synovial fluid and blood of reactive arthritis patients, which suggests shared mechanisms of disease initiation. The disease-linked clones were reported as significantly enriched in matched synovial fluid samples from ankylosing spondylitis patients. In peripheral blood, the disease-linked clones were found at relatively low frequencies and had a CD8+ phenotype.

Sequencing relied on an Illumina HiSeq 2500. TCR beta libraries were prepared by quantitative 5'-RACE with molecular barcodes. The study's processing was this. To identify disease-linked TCR variants, a new computational method was used, one built on a probabilistic model of VDJ rearrangement. Using fastp at Q25 and MiXCR, TCRdb reprocessed the public reads and kept productive beta chains. Identical CDR3 proteins give one entry, which carries the most common genes and DNA. The V and J calls here are based on TCRdb, not the publication. The sample contains almost 400,000 distinct CDR3 sequences, 20% to 25% of them found a single time. The ten largest clones take up around 17% of the sample. The V end gives up 8 bases and the J end 9 bases, leaving 2 bases in the junction not matched to a gene. As encoded in the germline V gene (reference sequence), CDR1 is LNHDA while CDR2 is SQIVND. The CDR3 goes from the cysteine to the phenylalanine over 13 residues. Only the CDR3 region is kept as DNA, spanning 39 bases read in frame from base 1.

This clonotype was picked up a small number of times. The antigen this receptor binds is unknown. No per-base quality is available; no much larger clone lies one base away. This clonotype was sampled from a male donor with ankylosing spondylitis. The sequenced material came from blood, either unsorted or a sorted T cell fraction (not recorded which). The chain is encoded by TRBV19 joined to TRBJ2-1; 15 central bases correspond to TRBD2. The DNA sequence is given as TGTGCCAGTGGGACTAGCGGGAGGTTTGAGCAGTTCTTC. Its protein product is CASGTSGRFEQFF.